This TCR beta chain comes out of a study of blood T cell repertoires in COVID-19. The V gene end was trimmed by 6 bases and the J gene end by 4 bases; junction bases not matched to a gene: 18. The germline CDR1 and CDR2 sequences are LNHDA and SQIVND (reference sequence). The CDR3 is 18 residues long. Methods used by the authors: How many nucleated cells were present was estimated from reference gene primer amplification. The protocol was immunoSEQ multiplex PCR, while the TCRdb copy is restricted to in-frame clones and leaves out a portion. Clone size and the V and J calls come from that table; the DNA yielded D and trimming. Of 250,000 to 300,000 clones in the sample, under 90% were seen once.

This receptor was taken from a man aged 25-45 years with acute COVID-19. The V gene is TRBV19, the J gene TRBJ1-2; 9 nucleotides match TRBD1. The sample taken for sequencing was PBMCs or T cells enriched from blood (not recorded which). The chain's CDR3 is CASRKPPGQGKVGYGYTF. Written as DNA, the CDR3 is TGTGCCAGTAGAAAACCGCCGGGACAGGGAAAGGTCGGCTATGGCTACACCTTC.